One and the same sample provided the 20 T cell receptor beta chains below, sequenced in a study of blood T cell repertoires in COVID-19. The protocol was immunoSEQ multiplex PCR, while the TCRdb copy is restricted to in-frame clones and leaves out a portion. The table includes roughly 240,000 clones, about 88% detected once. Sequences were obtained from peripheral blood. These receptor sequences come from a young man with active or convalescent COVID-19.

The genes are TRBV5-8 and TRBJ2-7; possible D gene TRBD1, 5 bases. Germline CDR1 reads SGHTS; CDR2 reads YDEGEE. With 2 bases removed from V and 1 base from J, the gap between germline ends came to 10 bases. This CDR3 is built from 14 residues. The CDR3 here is CASSFRTNSYEQYF. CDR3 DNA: TGTGCCAGCAGCTTTCGGACAAATTCCTACGAGCAGTACTTC.

DNA for the CDR3: TGTGCCACCAACAGGGCAGGGGCTGAAGCTTTCTTT. Translation gives CATNRAGAEAFF. The chain joins TRBV6-5 to TRBJ1-1; the D gene is possibly TRBD1 (6 bases). CDR1 is MNHEY and CDR2 is SVGAGI in the germline V gene. Between the trimmed V and J ends, which lost 10 bases and 6 bases, there was a span of 15 bases. The CDR3 totals 12 residues.

CDR3: CATKLGAGGPYEQYF. The CDR3, as DNA: TGTGCCACAAAATTGGGGGCAGGGGGCCCCTACGAGCAGTACTTC. This rearrangement joins TRBV15 to TRBJ2-7; 8 bases agree with TRBD1. Trimming took 9 bases from V and 2 from J; bases not matched to a gene: 12. The CDR3 consists of 15 residues. Looked up from germline, CDR1 is LNHNV and CDR2 is YYDKDF (reference sequence).

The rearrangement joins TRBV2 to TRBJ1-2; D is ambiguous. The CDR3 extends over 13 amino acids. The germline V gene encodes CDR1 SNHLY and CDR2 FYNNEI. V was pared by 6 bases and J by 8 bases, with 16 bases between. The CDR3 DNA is TGTGCCAGCAGCGATACGGCGGCCAGCGGCTACACCTTC. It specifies CASSDTAASGYTF.

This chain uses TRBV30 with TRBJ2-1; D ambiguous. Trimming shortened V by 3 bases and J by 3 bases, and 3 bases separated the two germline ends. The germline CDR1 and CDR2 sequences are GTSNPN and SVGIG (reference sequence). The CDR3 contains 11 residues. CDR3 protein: CAWSFYNEQFF. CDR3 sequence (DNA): TGTGCCTGGAGCTTCTACAATGAGCAGTTCTTC.

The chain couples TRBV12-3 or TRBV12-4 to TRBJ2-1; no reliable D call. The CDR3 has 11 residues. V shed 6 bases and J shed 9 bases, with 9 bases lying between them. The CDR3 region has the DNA TGTGCCAGCAGGGATCTAGTTGAGCAGTTCTTC. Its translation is CASRDLVEQFF.

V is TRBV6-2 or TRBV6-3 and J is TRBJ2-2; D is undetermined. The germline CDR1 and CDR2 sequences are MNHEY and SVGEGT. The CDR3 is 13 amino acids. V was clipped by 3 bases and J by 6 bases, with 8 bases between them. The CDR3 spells CASSYGQAGELFF. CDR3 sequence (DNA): TGTGCCAGCAGTTATGGTCAGGCCGGGGAGCTGTTTTTT.

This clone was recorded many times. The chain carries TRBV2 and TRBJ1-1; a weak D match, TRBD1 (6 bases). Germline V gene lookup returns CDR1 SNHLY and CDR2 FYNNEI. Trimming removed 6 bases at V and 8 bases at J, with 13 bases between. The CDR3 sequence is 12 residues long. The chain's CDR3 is CASSPGTREAFF. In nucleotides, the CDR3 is TGTGCCAGCAGCCCCGGGACAAGAGAAGCTTTCTTT.

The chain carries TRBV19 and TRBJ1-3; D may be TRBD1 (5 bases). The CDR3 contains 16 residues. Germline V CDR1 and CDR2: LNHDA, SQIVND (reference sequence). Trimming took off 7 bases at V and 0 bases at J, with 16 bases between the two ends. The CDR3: CASTTLRTLSGNTIYF. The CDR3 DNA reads TGTGCCAGTACCACCCTCCGGACACTCTCTGGAAACACCATATATTTT.

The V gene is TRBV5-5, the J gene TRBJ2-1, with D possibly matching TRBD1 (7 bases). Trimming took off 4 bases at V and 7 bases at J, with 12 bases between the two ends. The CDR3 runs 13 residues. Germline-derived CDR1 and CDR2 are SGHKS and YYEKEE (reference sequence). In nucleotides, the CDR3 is TGTGCCAGCAGCCTACCAGGGGGGAATGAGCAGTTCTTC. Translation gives CASSLPGGNEQFF.

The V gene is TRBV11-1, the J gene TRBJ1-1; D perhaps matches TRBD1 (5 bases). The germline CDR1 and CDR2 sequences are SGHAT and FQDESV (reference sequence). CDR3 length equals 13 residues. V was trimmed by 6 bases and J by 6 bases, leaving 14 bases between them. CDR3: CASSPGGLAEAFF. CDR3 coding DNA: TGTGCCAGCAGTCCCGGGGGGTTGGCTGAAGCTTTCTTT.

The CDR3 nucleotides read TGTGCCAGCAGCCCCCGGGGAGGGAATGGCTACACCTTC. This sequence encodes CASSPRGGNGYTF. The rearrangement links TRBV4-2 to TRBJ1-2; no firm D call. Trimming took off 4 bases at V and 6 bases at J, with 12 bases between the two ends. This CDR3 contains 13 residues. CDR1 and CDR2 (germline): LGHNA, YNFKEQ.

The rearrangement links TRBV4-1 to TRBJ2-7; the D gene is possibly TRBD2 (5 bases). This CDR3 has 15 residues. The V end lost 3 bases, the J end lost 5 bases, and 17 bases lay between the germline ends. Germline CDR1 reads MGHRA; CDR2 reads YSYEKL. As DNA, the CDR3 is TGCGCCAGCAGCCACCCAGCGGAGCTGTTCCACGAGCAGTACTTC. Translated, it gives CASSHPAELFHEQYF.

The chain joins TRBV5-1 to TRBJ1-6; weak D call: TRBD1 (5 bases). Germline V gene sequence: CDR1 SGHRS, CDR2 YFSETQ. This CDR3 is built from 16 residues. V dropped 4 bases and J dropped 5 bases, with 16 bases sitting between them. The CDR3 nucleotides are TGCGCCAGCAGCCGGCGCGTCAGGGCGAATAATTCACCCCTCCACTTT. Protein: CASSRRVRANNSPLHF.

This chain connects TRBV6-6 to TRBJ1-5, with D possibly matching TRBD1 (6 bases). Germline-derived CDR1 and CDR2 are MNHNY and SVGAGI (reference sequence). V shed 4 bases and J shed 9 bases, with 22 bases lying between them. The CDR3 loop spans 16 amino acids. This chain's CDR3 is CASSWVQGSQSAPQHF. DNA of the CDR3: TGTGCCAGCAGTTGGGTACAGGGATCCCAATCGGCGCCCCAGCATTTT.

The chain's CDR3 is CASSDQGGPYEQYF. CDR3 bases: TGCGCCAGCAGTGATCAGGGGGGTCCCTACGAGCAGTACTTC. The V gene is TRBV10-2, the J gene TRBJ2-7; TRBD1 might be the D (7 bases). This CDR3 is 14 amino acids long. V was shortened by 3 bases and J by 2 bases, with 11 bases between the two germline ends. Germline V lookup: CDR1 WSHSY, CDR2 SAAADI.

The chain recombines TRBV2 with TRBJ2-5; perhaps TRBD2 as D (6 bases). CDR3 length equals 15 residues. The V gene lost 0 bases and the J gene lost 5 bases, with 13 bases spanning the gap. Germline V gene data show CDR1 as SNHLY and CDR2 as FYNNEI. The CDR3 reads CASSEALGGMETQYF. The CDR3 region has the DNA TGTGCCAGCAGTGAAGCGCTCGGGGGTATGGAGACCCAGTACTTC. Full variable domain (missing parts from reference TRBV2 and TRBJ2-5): EPEVTQTPSHQVTQMGQEVILRCVPISNHLYFYWYRQILGQKVEFLVSFYNNEISEKSEIFDDQFSVERPDGSNFTLKIRSTKLEDSAMYFCASSEALGGMETQYFGPGTRLLVL.

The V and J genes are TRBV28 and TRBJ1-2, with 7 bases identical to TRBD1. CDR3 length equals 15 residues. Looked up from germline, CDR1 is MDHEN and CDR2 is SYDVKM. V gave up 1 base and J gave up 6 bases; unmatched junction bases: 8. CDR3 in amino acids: CASSLSREGADGYTF. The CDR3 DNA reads TGTGCCAGCAGTTTATCCCGGGAGGGGGCAGATGGCTACACCTTC.

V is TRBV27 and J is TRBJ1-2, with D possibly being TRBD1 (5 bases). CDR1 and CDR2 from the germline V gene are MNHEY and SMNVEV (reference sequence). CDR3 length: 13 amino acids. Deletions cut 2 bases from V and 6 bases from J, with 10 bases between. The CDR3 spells CASSLAGDHGYTF. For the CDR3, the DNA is TGTGCCAGCAGTTTAGCGGGGGATCATGGCTACACCTTC.

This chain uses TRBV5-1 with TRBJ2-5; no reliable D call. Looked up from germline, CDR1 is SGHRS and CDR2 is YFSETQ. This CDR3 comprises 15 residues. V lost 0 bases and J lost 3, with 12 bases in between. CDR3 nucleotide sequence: TGCGCCAGCAGCTTGGCGACATTTCCTAAAGAGACCCAGTACTTC. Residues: CASSLATFPKETQYF.